These T cell receptor beta chains were read from a single sample in a study of Tregs in tolerant kidney transplant recipients. Assay: immunoSEQ multiplex PCR; the TCRdb copy retains only in-frame clones and omits some. The repertoire has roughly 250,000 clones, approximately 83% of them found once; the top ten carry under 0.65%. Material for sequencing was CD4+ T cells from blood. The receptors shown here come from a human donor in good health. The CDR3 runs from the conserved cysteine through the conserved F or W. The D gene is left open where the match is weak. Rows may omit the clone size; those that give it use once, few, many or a size class.

j_gene	v_gene	abundance	d_gene	CDR3nt	CDR3aa
TRBJ2-3	TRBV6-1	NA	NA	TGTGCCAGCAGTGAATTTGGGGTTTTGGGCGATACGCAGTATTTT	CASSEFGVLGDTQYF
TRBJ1-1	TRBV20-1	NA	NA	TGCAGTGCTAGGGGTAGCGGTGAAGCTTTCTTT	CSARGSGEAFF
TRBJ2-7	TRBV4-2	NA	NA	TGTGCCAGCAGCCAACTCCTACGGCGCTCATACGAGCAGTACTTC	CASSQLLRRSYEQYF
TRBJ1-2	TRBV7-8	NA	TRBD1	TGTGCCAGCAGCTTAGAAGGGACAGTTAACTATGGCTACACCTTC	CASSLEGTVNYGYTF
TRBJ1-4	TRBV19	NA	NA	TGTGCCAGTAGTCAACGACGGGGTAATGAAAAACTGTTTTTT	CASSQRRGNEKLFF
TRBJ2-6	TRBV7-9	NA	NA	TGTGCCAGCAAAACGAGCGAGCTCGCGGCCAACGTCCTGACTTTC	CASKTSELAANVLTF
TRBJ2-1	TRBV30	NA	NA	TGTGCCTGGAGTGTGGACCCTAACAATGAGCAGTTCTTC	CAWSVDPNNEQFF
TRBJ2-1	TRBV7-2	once	TRBD2	TGTGCCAGCAGCTCCCTAGCGGGAGGGCCCCACAATGAGCAGTTCTTC	CASSSLAGGPHNEQFF
TRBJ1-3	TRBV20-1	NA	NA	TGCAGTGCTAGCCCCGGAAACACCATATATTTT	CSASPGNTIYF
TRBJ1-2	TRBV25-1	NA	NA	TGTGCCAGCAGTTCAGGGGTTAAACCGGGTGTTAACTATGGCTACACCTTC	CASSSGVKPGVNYGYTF
TRBJ2-7	TRBV5-1	NA	NA	TGCGCCAGCAGCGAGCGAGGGGGGTTCATCGAGCAGTACTTC	CASSERGGFIEQYF
TRBJ1-5	TRBV18	NA	TRBD1	TGTGCCAGCTCATCTACCTTGACAGGGTTGGGTCAGCCCCAGCATTTT	CASSSTLTGLGQPQHF
TRBJ1-1	TRBV5-1	NA	NA	TGCGCCAGCAGCTTGGCCCCCGGTGGGGCTGAAGCTTTCTTT	CASSLAPGGAEAFF
TRBJ2-1	TRBV5-6	NA	NA	TGTGCCAGCACTGGGGGCCAGAGCTCCTACAATGAGCAGTTCTTC	CASTGGQSSYNEQFF
TRBJ2-6	TRBV18	once	NA	TGTGCCAGCTTCCCGAGCTCTGGGGCCAACGTCCTGACTTTC	CASFPSSGANVLTF
TRBJ2-1	TRBV9	NA	TRBD2	TGTGCCAGCAGCGCCCGACTAGCGGGGGGAGGGAATGAGCAGTTCTTC	CASSARLAGGGNEQFF
TRBJ2-1	TRBV6-4	few	TRBD2	TGTGCCAGCAGTAGAGGACTAGCGGGAAACGTCGACAATGAGCAGTTCTTC	CASSRGLAGNVDNEQFF
TRBJ2-7	TRBV2	NA	TRBD1	TGTGCCAGCATGCCCGAGCCCACAGGGGGTGAGCAGTACTTC	CASMPEPTGGEQYF
TRBJ1-6	TRBV7-2	NA	NA	TGTGCCAGCAGCTTAAGGGGGACGGGGAATTCACCCCTCCACTTT	CASSLRGTGNSPLHF